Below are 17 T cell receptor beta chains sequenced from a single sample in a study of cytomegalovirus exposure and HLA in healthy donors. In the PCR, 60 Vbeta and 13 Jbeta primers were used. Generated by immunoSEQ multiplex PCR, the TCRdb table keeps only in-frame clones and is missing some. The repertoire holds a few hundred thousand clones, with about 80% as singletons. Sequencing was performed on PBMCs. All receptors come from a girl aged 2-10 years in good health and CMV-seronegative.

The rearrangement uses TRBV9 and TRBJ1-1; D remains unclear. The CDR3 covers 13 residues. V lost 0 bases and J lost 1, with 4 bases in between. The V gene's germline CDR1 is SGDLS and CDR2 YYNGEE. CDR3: CASSVGRNTEAFF. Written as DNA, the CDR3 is TGTGCCAGCAGCGTAGGTCGGAACACTGAAGCTTTCTTT.

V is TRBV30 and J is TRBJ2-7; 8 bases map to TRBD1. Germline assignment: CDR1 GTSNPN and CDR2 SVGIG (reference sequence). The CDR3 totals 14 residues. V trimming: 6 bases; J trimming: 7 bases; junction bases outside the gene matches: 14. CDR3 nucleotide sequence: TGTGCCTGTCAATTAGGGCAGGGGGCACGGGAGCAGTACTTC. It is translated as CACQLGQGAREQYF.

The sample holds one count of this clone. CDR3: CASTQGGGLYNEQFF. The CDR3 bases are TGTGCCAGCACCCAAGGGGGGGGTCTCTACAATGAGCAGTTCTTC. The chain carries TRBV11-2 and TRBJ2-1; possibly TRBD2 for D (7 bases). Germline V CDR1 and CDR2: SGHAT, FQNNGV. V was pared by 7 bases and J by 3 bases, with 16 bases between. The CDR3 totals 15 residues. The whole variable domain, remainder taken from reference TRBV11-2 and TRBJ2-1, is EAGVAQSPRYKIIEKRQSVAFWCNPISGHATLYWYQQILGQGPKLLIQFQNNGVVDDSQLPKDRFSAERLKGVDSTLKIQPAKLEDSAVYLCASTQGGGLYNEQFFGPGTRLTVL.

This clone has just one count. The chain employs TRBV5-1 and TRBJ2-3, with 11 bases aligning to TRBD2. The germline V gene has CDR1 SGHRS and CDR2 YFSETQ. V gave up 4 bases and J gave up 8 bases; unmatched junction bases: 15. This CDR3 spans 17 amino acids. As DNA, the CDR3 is TGCGCCAGCAGCCCGGTAGGGGTAGCGGGAGGGCCTGGTACGCAGTATTTT. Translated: CASSPVGVAGGPGTQYF.

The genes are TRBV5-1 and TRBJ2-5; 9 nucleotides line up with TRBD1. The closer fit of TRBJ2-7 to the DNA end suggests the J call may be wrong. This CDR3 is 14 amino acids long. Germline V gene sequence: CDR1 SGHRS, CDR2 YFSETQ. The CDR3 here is CASSLGTGAAEQYF. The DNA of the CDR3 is TGCGCCAGCAGCTTGGGGACAGGGGCTGCCGAGCAGTACTTC.

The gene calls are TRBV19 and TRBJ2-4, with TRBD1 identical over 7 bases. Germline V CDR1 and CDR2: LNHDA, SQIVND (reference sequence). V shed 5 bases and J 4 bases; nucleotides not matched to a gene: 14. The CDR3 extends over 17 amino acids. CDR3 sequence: CASSSSYTQDRKNIQYF. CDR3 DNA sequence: TGTGCCAGTAGTTCTAGCTACACCCAGGACAGGAAAAACATTCAGTACTTC.

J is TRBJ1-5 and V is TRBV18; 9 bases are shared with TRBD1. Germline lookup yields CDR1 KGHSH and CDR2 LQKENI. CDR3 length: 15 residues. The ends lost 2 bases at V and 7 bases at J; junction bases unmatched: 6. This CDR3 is CASSPRDRVGQPQHF. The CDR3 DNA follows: TGTGCCAGCTCACCAAGGGACAGGGTAGGACAGCCCCAGCATTTT.

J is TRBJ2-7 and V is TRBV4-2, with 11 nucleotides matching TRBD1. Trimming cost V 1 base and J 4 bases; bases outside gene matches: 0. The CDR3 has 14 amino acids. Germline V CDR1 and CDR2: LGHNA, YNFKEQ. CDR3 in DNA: TGTGCCAGCAGCCAAGGGGACAGGGGGTACGAGCAGTACTTC. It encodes CASSQGDRGYEQYF.

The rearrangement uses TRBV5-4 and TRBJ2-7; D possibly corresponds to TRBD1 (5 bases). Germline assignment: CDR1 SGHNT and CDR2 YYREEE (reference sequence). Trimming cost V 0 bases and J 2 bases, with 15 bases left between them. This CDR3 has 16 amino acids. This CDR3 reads CASSLEQVYPPYEQYF. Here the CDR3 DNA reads TGTGCCAGCAGCTTGGAACAGGTTTACCCACCCTACGAGCAGTACTTC. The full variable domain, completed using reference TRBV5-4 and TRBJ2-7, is ETGVTQSPTHLIKTRGQQVTLRCSSQSGHNTVSWYQQALGQGPQFIFQYYREEENGRGNFPPRFSGLQFPNYSSELNVNALELDDSALYLCASSLEQVYPPYEQYFGPGTRLTVT.

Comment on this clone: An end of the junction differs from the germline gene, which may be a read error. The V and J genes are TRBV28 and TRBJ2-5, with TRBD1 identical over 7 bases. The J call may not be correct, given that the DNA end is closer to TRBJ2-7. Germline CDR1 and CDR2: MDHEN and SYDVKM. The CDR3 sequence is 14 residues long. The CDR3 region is CACRGGLGSYEQYF. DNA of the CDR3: TGTGCCTGCAGAGGGGGCTTAGGCTCCTACGAGCAGTACTTC.

The CDR3 region is CASSSRGGGGGTEAFF. The CDR3 coding sequence is TGTGCCAGCAGTTCCCGCGGGGGAGGAGGGGGCACTGAAGCTTTCTTT. The chain employs TRBV6-5 and TRBJ1-1, with D possibly being TRBD1 (6 bases). Germline assignment: CDR1 MNHEY and CDR2 SVGAGI. Trimming cost V 4 bases and J 4 bases, with 19 bases left between them. This CDR3 is 16 amino acids long.

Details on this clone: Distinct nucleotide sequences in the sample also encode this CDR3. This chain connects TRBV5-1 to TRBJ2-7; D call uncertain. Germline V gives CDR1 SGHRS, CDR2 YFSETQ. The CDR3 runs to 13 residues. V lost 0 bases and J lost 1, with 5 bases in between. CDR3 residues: CASSLAGSYEQYF. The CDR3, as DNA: TGCGCCAGCAGCTTGGCCGGTTCCTACGAGCAGTACTTC.

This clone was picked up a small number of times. The CDR3 spells CSVETGGNQPQHF. The CDR3 DNA follows: TGCAGCGTTGAAACGGGAGGGAATCAGCCCCAGCATTTT. The chain employs TRBV29-1 and TRBJ1-5, with D unresolved. Germline V gene lookup returns CDR1 SQVTM and CDR2 ANQGSEA. V shed 2 bases and J shed 4 bases, with 9 bases lying between them. CDR3 length equals 13 residues.

The CDR3 region is CASRPSPGTGGLYTYEQYF. CDR3 coding DNA: TGTGCCAGCAGACCAAGTCCCGGGACAGGGGGACTCTACACCTACGAGCAGTACTTC. The J gene is TRBJ2-7, the V gene TRBV28; 11 bases line up with TRBD1. The ends lost 6 bases at V and 2 bases at J; junction bases unmatched: 18. Germline values: CDR1 MDHEN, CDR2 SYDVKM. There are 19 residues in the CDR3.

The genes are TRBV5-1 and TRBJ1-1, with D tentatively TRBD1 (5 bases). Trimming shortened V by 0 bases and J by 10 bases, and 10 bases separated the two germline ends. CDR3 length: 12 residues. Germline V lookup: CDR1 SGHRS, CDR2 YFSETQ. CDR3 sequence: CASSLGGGPAFF. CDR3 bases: TGCGCCAGCAGCTTGGGGGGGGGACCAGCTTTCTTT. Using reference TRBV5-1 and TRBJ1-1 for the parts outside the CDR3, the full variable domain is KAGVTQTPRYLIKTRGQQVTLSCSPISGHRSVSWYQQTPGQGLQFLFEYFSETQRNKGNFPGRFSGRQFSNSRSEMNVSTLELGDSALYLCASSLGGGPAFFGQGTRLTVV.

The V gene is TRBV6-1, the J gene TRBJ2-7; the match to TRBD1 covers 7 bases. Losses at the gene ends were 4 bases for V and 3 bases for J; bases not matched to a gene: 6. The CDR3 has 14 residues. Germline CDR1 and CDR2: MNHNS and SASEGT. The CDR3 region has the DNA TGTGCCAGCAGTGGTAGGACAGGAGGCTACGAGCAGTACTTC. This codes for CASSGRTGGYEQYF.

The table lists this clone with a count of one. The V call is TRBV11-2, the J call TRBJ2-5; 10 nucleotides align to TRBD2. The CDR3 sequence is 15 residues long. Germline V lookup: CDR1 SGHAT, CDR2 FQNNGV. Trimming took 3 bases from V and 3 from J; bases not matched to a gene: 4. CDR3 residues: CASSFVAGGEETQYF. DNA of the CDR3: TGTGCCAGCAGCTTCGTAGCGGGAGGTGAAGAGACCCAGTACTTC. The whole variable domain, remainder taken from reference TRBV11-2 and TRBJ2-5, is EAGVAQSPRYKIIEKRQSVAFWCNPISGHATLYWYQQILGQGPKLLIQFQNNGVVDDSQLPKDRFSAERLKGVDSTLKIQPAKLEDSAVYLCASSFVAGGEETQYFGPGTRLLVL.